The 16 T cell receptor beta chains given below trace back to one sample, sequenced in a study of human T cells and chemical hapten exposure (dated by TCRdb to about 2021). The library was produced with RACE. TCRdb records NextSeq 500 as the sequencer. The raw public data were reprocessed by TCRdb itself: fastp quality trimming at Q25, MiXCR clonotype calling, in-frame beta chains only. A single entry per CDR3 protein holds the most common genes and DNA from its merged rows. This sample gives about 190,000 distinct CDR3 sequences in total; around 25% of them show up just once. Of the sample, under 2.5% is held by the ten largest clones. The time point tag for this specimen amounts to: patch test 3, about 24 weeks after DPC sensitization. What this sample's treatment or condition label stands for: therapeutic diphenylcyclopropenone sensitization with weekly scalp DPC. The sequenced sample was whole blood, obtained in connection with sensitization to the hapten diphenylcyclopropenone (DPC). The source is a woman aged 40 to 49 with alopecia areata. Some clones in this sample may be carry-over from other donors' samples.

This clonotype appeared a few times. The V and J genes are TRBV9 and TRBJ2-2, with 9 positions matching TRBD2. V lost 5 bases and J lost 1; bases outside the gene matches: 0. Germline V gives CDR1 SGDLS, CDR2 YYNGEE. CDR3 length: 14 amino acids. CDR3 DNA: TGTGCCAGCAGGACTAGCGGGAACACCGGGGAGCTGTTTTTT. This gives the protein CASRTSGNTGELFF.

J is TRBJ2-5 and V is TRBV29-1; TRBD1 matches at 8 bases. V lost 7 bases, J lost 2 bases, and 3 bases stayed unmatched. The germline V gene has CDR1 SQVTM and CDR2 ANQGSEA. The CDR3 sequence is 12 residues long. For the CDR3, the DNA is TGCAGCGCGACAGGGGTACAAGAGACCCAGTACTTC. It is translated as CSATGVQETQYF.

V is TRBV3-1 and J is TRBJ1-1; a possible D gene is TRBD1 (6 bases). CDR3 size: 15 residues. Trimming pared 8 bases from V and 0 bases from J, leaving 16 bases between. Germline CDR1 LGHDT, CDR2 YNNKEL (reference sequence). The DNA of the CDR3 is TGTGCCAGCGGGGGGCTCTTGAGTATGAACACTGAAGCTTTCTTT. Amino acid sequence: CASGGLLSMNTEAFF.

This clonotype was counted between two and nine times. The gene calls are TRBV4-2 and TRBJ1-1, with D unclear. CDR1 and CDR2 from the germline V gene are LGHNA and YNFKEQ. Trimming took 1 base from V and 1 from J, leaving 16 bases between them. CDR3 length: 17 amino acids. The CDR3 DNA follows: TGTGCCAGCAGCCAAGTAACGGGGAGAGGTGCGAACACTGAAGCTTTCTTT. As protein: CASSQVTGRGANTEAFF.

The gene calls are TRBV12-3 or TRBV12-4 and TRBJ2-7; D gene uncertain. The CDR3 runs to 14 residues. Trimming stripped 3 bases from V and 2 bases from J, with 11 bases between. The CDR3 here is CASSFRIAPYEQYF. The CDR3 region has the DNA TGTGCCAGCAGTTTTCGGATCGCCCCCTACGAGCAGTACTTC.

This clonotype was seen more than once but under ten times. The junction differs from germline at one of its ends, possibly a read error. The chain employs TRBV7-7 and TRBJ2-3; 11 positions match TRBD2. CDR1 is SSHAT, CDR2 FNYEAQ, per germline (reference sequence). This CDR3 region has 17 residues. The DNA for the CDR3 is TGTGCTAGCAGCCCGATTAGCGGGAGGGCCCTCGCAGATACGCAGTATTTT. Residues: CASSPISGRALADTQYF.

For this clonotype: This may be a read error, as it is one base from a much larger clone. The rearrangement joins TRBV9 to TRBJ1-5, with TRBD1 matching 7 bases. The CDR3 is 14 residues long. Per the germline V gene, CDR1 is SGDLS and CDR2 is YYNGEE. The J segment lost 15 bases and the V segment lost 2 bases, leaving 14 bases of the junction unmatched. This CDR3 is CASSVEPTGETRHF. The DNA of the CDR3 is TGTGCCAGCAGCGTCGAGCCTACAGGGGAAACCCGGCATTTT.

CDR3 coding DNA: TGCAGTGCTAAACGGACAGGAAGCGAATCTGGCTACACCTTC. Translating it yields CSAKRTGSESGYTF. The chain joins TRBV20-1 to TRBJ1-2; 7 bases line up with TRBD1. The CDR3 has 14 amino acids. V lost 4 bases, J lost 7 bases, and 12 bases stayed unmatched. CDR1 and CDR2 from the germline V gene are DFQATT and SNEGSKA (reference sequence).

This chain connects TRBV4-3 to TRBJ2-7; 7 bases fit TRBD2. CDR3 length: 18 residues. Germline lookup yields CDR1 LGHNA and CDR2 YSLEER. V shed 0 bases, J shed 0 bases, and the junction held 11 bases outside the gene matches. This chain's CDR3 is CASSQDIVGGGSSYEQYF. The CDR3 DNA reads TGCGCCAGCAGCCAAGACATCGTTGGGGGAGGGAGCTCCTACGAGCAGTACTTC.

The rearrangement joins TRBV7-2 to TRBJ2-7; 15 bases fit TRBD2. The ends lost 5 bases at V and 5 bases at J; junction bases unmatched: 19. This CDR3 comprises 20 residues. CDR1 and CDR2 from the germline V gene are SGHTA and FQGNSA. The CDR3 region is CASSLRTRPGLAGGRDEQYF. The CDR3 DNA sequence: TGTGCCAGCAGCCTACGAACGCGGCCTGGACTAGCGGGAGGGCGGGACGAGCAGTACTTC.

This clonotype has just a few counts. V gene TRBV27 combines with J gene TRBJ2-1; D unclear. The germline V gene encodes CDR1 MNHEY and CDR2 SMNVEV (reference sequence). Deletions cut 6 bases from V and 6 bases from J, with 9 bases between. This CDR3 comprises 12 residues. The CDR3 bases are TGTGCCAGCAGGTTAATAGGCAATGAGCAGTTCTTC. Translation: CASRLIGNEQFF.

The chain joins TRBV5-1 to TRBJ2-2; either TRBD1 or TRBD2 may fit D (5 bases each). CDR3 length: 14 amino acids. V lost 4 bases, J lost 6 bases, and 13 bases lay in between. Germline V gene data show CDR1 as SGHRS and CDR2 as YFSETQ. The CDR3 bases are TGCGCCAGCAGCAGGGACCGGGGCCCCGGGGAGCTGTTTTTT. Its translation: CASSRDRGPGELFF.

This clonotype was picked up a small number of times. The chain couples TRBV20-1 to TRBJ2-7, with a tentative D call TRBD1 (7 bases). The V end was cut by 0 bases, the J end by 5 bases, with 14 bases between. The V gene's germline CDR1 is DFQATT and CDR2 SNEGSKA (reference sequence). The CDR3 contains 14 residues. The CDR3 region is CSARDLAGGHEQYF. CDR3 in DNA: TGCAGTGCTAGAGATTTGGCAGGGGGGCACGAGCAGTACTTC.

This clonotype was observed a handful of times. The rearrangement uses TRBV29-1 and TRBJ1-1, with D perhaps TRBD1 (5 bases). This CDR3 comprises 15 residues. The V end was cut by 7 bases, the J end by 0 bases, with 18 bases between. Germline loops: CDR1 SQVTM, CDR2 ANQGSEA. The CDR3 spells CSGRSGRGMNTEAFF. CDR3 coding DNA: TGCAGCGGCCGTTCAGGGCGAGGGATGAACACTGAAGCTTTCTTT. Filled out from reference TRBV29-1 and TRBJ1-1, the complete variable domain reads SAVISQKPSRDICQRGTSLTIQCQVDSQVTMMFWYRQQPGQSLTLIATANQGSEATYESGFVIDKFPISRPNLTFSTLTVSNMSPEDSSIYLCSGRSGRGMNTEAFFGQGTRLTVV.

V is TRBV28 and J is TRBJ2-5; D not resolved. Looked up from germline, CDR1 is MDHEN and CDR2 is SYDVKM. The CDR3 contains 13 residues. Deletions cut 8 bases from V and 1 base from J, with 11 bases between. The CDR3 nucleotides read TGTGCCAGCTCCCGACACGGCCAAGAGACCCAGTACTTC. The encoded protein is CASSRHGQETQYF.

The rearrangement uses TRBV10-3 and TRBJ1-1; tentative D call: TRBD1 (6 bases). The length of the CDR3 is 14 residues. V was clipped by 7 bases and J by 4 bases, with 16 bases between them. Germline V gives CDR1 ENHRY, CDR2 SYGVKD. The DNA of the CDR3 is TGTGCCATCAAAATACAGGGTCCCAGCACTGAAGCTTTCTTT. Protein product: CAIKIQGPSTEAFF.